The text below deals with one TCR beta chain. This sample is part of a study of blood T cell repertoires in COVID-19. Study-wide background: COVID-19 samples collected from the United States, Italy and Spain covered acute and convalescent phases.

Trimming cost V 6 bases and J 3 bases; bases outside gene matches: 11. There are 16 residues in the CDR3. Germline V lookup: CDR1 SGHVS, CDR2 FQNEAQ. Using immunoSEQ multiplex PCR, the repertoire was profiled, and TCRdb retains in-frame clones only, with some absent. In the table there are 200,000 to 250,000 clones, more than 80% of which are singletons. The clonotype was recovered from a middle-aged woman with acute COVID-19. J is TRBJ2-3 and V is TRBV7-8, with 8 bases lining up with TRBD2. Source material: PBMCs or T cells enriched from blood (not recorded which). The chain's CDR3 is CASSSAARGGTDTQYF. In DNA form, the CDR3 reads TGTGCCAGCAGTTCCGCGGCCCGGGGGGGGACAGATACGCAGTATTTT.